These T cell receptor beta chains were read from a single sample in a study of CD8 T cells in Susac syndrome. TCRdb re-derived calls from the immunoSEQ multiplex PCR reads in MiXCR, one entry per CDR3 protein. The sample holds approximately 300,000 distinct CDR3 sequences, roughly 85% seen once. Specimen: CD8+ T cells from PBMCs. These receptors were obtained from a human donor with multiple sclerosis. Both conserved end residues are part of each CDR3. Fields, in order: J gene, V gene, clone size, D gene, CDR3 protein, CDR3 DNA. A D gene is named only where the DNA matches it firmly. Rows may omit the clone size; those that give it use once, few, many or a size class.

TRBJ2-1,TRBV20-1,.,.,CSARALGGSTHNEQFF,TGCAGTGCTAGAGCCCTCGGAGGGAGCACCCACAATGAGCAGTTCTTC
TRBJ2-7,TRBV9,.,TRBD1,CASSPTTGTNYEQYF,TGTGCCAGCAGCCCTACGACAGGGACAAACTACGAGCAGTACTTC
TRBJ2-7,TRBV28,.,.,CASSPRTERKNEQYF,TGTGCCAGCAGTCCCCGGACCGAGAGAAAAAACGAGCAGTACTTC
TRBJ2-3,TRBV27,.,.,CASSWGRGTDTQYF,TGTGCCAGCAGTTGGGGCAGGGGCACAGATACGCAGTATTTT
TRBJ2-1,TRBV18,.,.,CASSQTIMMQFF,TGTGCCAGCTCACAGACTATTATGATGCAGTTCTTC
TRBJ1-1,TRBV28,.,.,CVSSGNTEAFF,TGTGTTTCAAGTGGGAACACTGAAGCTTTCTTT
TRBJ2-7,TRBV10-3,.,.,CAIRSGIEQYF,TGTGCCATCAGGTCCGGGATCGAGCAGTACTTC
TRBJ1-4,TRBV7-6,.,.,CASSLGTGQNEKLFF,TGTGCCAGCAGCTTAGGAACAGGGCAGAATGAAAAACTGTTTTTT
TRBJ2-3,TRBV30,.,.,CAWSVLTSGTAADTQYF,TGTGCCTGGAGTGTACTTACGTCCGGGACTGCTGCAGATACGCAGTATTTT
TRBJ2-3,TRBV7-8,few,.,CASSLLSSGTDTQYF,TGTGCCAGCAGCTTACTTAGCTCGGGTACAGATACGCAGTATTTT
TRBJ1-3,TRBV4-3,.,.,CASSPLFDGNTIYF,TGCGCCAGCAGCCCCTTATTTGATGGAAACACCATATATTTT
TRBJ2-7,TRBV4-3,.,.,CASSQDWAIDPREQYF,TGCGCCAGCAGCCAAGATTGGGCCATAGATCCTCGAGAGCAGTACTTC